This TCR beta chain is from a study of cytotoxic CD8 clonotypes in ibrutinib-treated CLL. At the level of the study: Partial response occurred in 24 patients and complete response in 2; at median approximately 65 months, about 14 remained remitted and roughly twelve progressed. Broader study findings: Public clonotypes, found uncommonly, either contracted or stayed stable on treatment.

As concerns this clone: Its antigen is not identified.

Trimming took 5 bases from V and 4 from J; bases not matched to a gene: 4. Germline CDR1 and CDR2: SNHLY and FYNNEI. This CDR3 region has 15 residues. Profiling relied on immunoSEQ multiplex PCR, and the TCRdb table lists in-frame clones only, not all of them. Altogether some 200,000 clones are present, over 60% being singletons, with the ten largest covering 13%. The sample here was PBMCs, taken after 24 months of ibrutinib treatment. The TCR comes from a human donor with chronic lymphocytic leukemia. This chain connects TRBV2 to TRBJ2-7; TRBD2 agrees at 14 bases. CDR3 loop: CASSSGLAGVYEQYF. CDR3 DNA: TGTGCCAGCAGTTCGGGACTAGCGGGAGTGTACGAGCAGTACTTC.